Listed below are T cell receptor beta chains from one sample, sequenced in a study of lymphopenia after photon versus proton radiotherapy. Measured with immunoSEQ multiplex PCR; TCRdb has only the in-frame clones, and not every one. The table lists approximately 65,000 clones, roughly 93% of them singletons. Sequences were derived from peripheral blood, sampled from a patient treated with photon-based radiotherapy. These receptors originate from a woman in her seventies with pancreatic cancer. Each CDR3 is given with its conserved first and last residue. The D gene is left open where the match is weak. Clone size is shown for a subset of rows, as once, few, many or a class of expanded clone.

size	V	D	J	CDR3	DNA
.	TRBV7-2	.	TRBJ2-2	CASSLQGTGELFF	TGTGCCAGCAGCTTACAAGGGACCGGGGAGCTGTTTTTT
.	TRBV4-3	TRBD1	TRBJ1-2	CASSQDYRGYGYTF	TGCGCCAGCAGCCAAGATTACAGGGGCTATGGCTACACCTTC
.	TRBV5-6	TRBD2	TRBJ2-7	CASSLVGGYEQYF	TGTGCCAGCAGCTTGGTCGGGGGGTACGAGCAGTACTTC
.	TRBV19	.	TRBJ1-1	CASSINSNTEAFF	TGTGCCAGTAGTATTAATTCGAACACTGAAGCTTTCTTT
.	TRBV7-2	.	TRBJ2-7	CASSLTASSSYEQYF	TGTGCCAGCAGCTTAACCGCCTCTAGCTCCTACGAGCAGTACTTC
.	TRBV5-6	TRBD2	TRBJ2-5	CASSLLAGGAETQYF	TGTGCCAGCAGCTTGCTTGCGGGAGGGGCTGAGACCCAGTACTTC
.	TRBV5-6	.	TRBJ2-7	CASSLGLPSHEQYF	TGTGCCAGCAGCTTGGGCCTACCTAGCCACGAGCAGTACTTC
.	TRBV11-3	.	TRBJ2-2	CASSPGGTDTGELFF	TGTGCCAGCAGCCCCGGTGGGACGGACACCGGGGAGCTGTTTTTT
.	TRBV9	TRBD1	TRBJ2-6	CASSSGQGFAGANVLTF	TGTGCCAGCAGTTCGGGACAGGGGTTTGCTGGGGCCAACGTCCTGACTTTC
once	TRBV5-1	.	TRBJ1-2	CASSFVLGGGDGYTF	TGCGCCAGCAGCTTCGTTTTAGGAGGGGGGGATGGCTACACCTTC
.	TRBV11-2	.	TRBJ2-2	CASSPGLRTSGELFF	TGTGCCAGCAGCCCAGGGTTGAGGACTTCCGGGGAGCTGTTTTTT
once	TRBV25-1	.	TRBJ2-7	CASSDRTRYEQYF	TGTGCCAGCAGTGACCGGACTCGTTACGAGCAGTACTTC
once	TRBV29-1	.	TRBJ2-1	CSVERRDRSYNEQFF	TGCAGCGTTGAACGGCGGGATCGTTCCTACAATGAGCAGTTCTTC
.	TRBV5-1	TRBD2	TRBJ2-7	CASSSNPGGAYEQYF	TGCGCCAGCAGCTCCAACCCCGGGGGGGCGTACGAGCAGTACTTC
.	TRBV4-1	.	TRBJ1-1	CASSQESPATVPNTEAFF	TGCGCCAGCAGCCAAGAAAGCCCCGCGACAGTTCCAAACACTGAAGCTTTCTTT
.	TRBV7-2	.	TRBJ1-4	CASSLGGSGLNEKLFF	TGTGCCAGCAGCTTAGGGGGGTCAGGGTTGAATGAAAAACTGTTTTTT
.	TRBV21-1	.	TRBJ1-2	CASSNRDSNYGYTF	TGTGCCAGCAGCAACCGCGACAGTAACTATGGCTACACCTTC
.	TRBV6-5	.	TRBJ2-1	CASSYSAGYEQFF	TGTGCCAGCAGTTACTCGGCGGGTTACGAGCAGTTCTTC
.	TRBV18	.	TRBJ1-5	CASSQSPPQGNQPQHF	TGTGCCAGCTCACAATCCCCCCCGCAGGGCAATCAGCCCCAGCATTTT
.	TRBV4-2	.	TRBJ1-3	CASSQDPPGVPGNTIYF	TGTGCCAGCAGCCAAGATCCGCCAGGGGTTCCTGGAAACACCATATATTTT
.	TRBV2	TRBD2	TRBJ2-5	CASQFLAGGRGGETQYF	TGTGCCAGCCAATTCTTAGCGGGAGGGCGTGGGGGAGAGACCCAGTACTTC
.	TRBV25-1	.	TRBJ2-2	CASSLLVALPGELFF	TGTGCCAGCAGTCTCTTGGTGGCCCTCCCCGGGGAGCTGTTTTTT
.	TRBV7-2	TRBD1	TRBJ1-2	CASRQGTGAYGYTF	TGTGCCAGCAGACAAGGGACAGGGGCATATGGCTACACCTTC
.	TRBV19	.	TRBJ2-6	CASRKGQPSSGANVLTF	TGTGCCAGCCGGAAAGGACAGCCTTCCTCTGGGGCCAACGTCCTGACTTTC
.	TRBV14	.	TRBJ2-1	CASSQEGRLTEQFF	TGTGCCAGCAGCCAAGAGGGCAGGTTAACTGAGCAGTTCTTC
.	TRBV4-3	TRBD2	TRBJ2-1	CASSHPSAGTSFDEQFF	TGCGCCAGCAGCCACCCCTCCGCCGGGACTAGCTTCGATGAGCAGTTCTTC
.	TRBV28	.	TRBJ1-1	CASRSLEGPINTEAFF	TGTGCCAGCAGATCCCTAGAGGGGCCGATCAACACTGAAGCTTTCTTT
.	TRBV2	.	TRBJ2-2	CASTAEGGPGELFF	TGTGCCAGCACTGCCGAGGGGGGCCCCGGGGAGCTGTTTTTT
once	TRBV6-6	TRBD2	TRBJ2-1	CASSKTSGAYNEQFF	TGTGCCAGCAGTAAAACTAGCGGAGCCTACAATGAGCAGTTCTTC
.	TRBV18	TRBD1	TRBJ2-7	CASSQLQGGSYEQYF	TGTGCCAGCTCACAACTACAGGGGGGTTCCTACGAGCAGTACTTC
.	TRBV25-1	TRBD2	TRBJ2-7	CASSGTGGQEEQYF	TGTGCCAGCAGTGGAACGGGAGGGCAGGAGGAGCAGTACTTC
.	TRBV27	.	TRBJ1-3	CASRMGTPGNTIYF	TGTGCCAGCAGAATGGGGACCCCTGGAAACACCATATATTTT
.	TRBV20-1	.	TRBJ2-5	CSAPWRGPQYF	TGCAGTGCTCCATGGCGGGGGCCCCAGTACTTC
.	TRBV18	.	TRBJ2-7	CASSPGGNYEQYF	TGTGCCAGCTCACCGGGCGGGAACTACGAGCAGTACTTC
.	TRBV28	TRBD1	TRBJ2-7	CASMGQYYEQYF	TGTGCCAGCATGGGACAGTACTACGAGCAGTACTTC
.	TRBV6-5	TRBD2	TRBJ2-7	CASSTDSGRANEQYF	TGTGCCAGCAGTACAGATAGCGGGAGGGCCAACGAGCAGTACTTC
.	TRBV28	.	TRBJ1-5	CASSPGRDKYSNQPQHF	TGTGCCAGCAGCCCCGGCAGGGACAAATATAGCAATCAGCCCCAGCATTTT
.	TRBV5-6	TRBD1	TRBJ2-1	CASSLPGQGGNEQFF	TGTGCCAGCAGCTTACCGGGACAGGGGGGCAATGAGCAGTTCTTC
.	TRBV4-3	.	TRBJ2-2	CASSQDAGIVTGELFF	TGCGCCAGCAGCCAAGATGCTGGAATTGTTACCGGGGAGCTGTTTTTT
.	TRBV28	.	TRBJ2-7	CASSLSTYEQYF	TGTGCCAGCAGCCTTTCAACCTACGAGCAGTACTTC
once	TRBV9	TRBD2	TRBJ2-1	CASTPSGIYNEQFF	TGTGCCAGCACCCCTAGCGGGATTTACAATGAGCAGTTCTTC
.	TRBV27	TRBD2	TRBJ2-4	CASSSGLAVSF	TGTGCCAGCAGTTCGGGACTAGCGGTCTCTTTC
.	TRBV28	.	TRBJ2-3	CASNTQGDTQYF	TGTGCCAGCAACACTCAAGGAGATACGCAGTATTTT
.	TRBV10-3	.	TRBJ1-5	CAISIDGSNQPQHF	TGTGCCATCAGCATCGACGGGAGCAATCAGCCCCAGCATTTT
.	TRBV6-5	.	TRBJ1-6	CASSSPGRGSSPLHF	TGTGCCAGCAGTTCCCCAGGCCGAGGCTCTTCACCCCTCCACTTT
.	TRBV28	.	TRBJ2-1	CASIRGRNYEQFF	TGTGCCAGCATACGTGGGAGAAACTATGAGCAGTTCTTC
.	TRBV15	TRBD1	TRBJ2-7	CATRGTARREQYF	TGTGCCACCCGAGGGACAGCCAGAAGGGAGCAGTACTTC
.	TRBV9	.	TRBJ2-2	CASSVTGNTGELFF	TGTGCCAGCAGCGTAACAGGGAACACCGGGGAGCTGTTTTTT
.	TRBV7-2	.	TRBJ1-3	CASSFGFSGNTIYF	TGTGCCAGCAGCTTTGGGTTCTCTGGAAACACCATATATTTT
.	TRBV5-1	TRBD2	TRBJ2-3	CASSPWTSGANTQYF	TGCGCCAGCAGCCCTTGGACTAGCGGGGCCAATACGCAGTATTTT
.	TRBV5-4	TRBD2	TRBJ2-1	CASSVPGTSASHEQFF	TGTGCCAGCAGCGTGCCCGGGACTAGCGCCTCCCATGAGCAGTTCTTC
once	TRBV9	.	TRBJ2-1	CASSVAGTKSTNEQFF	TGTGCCAGCAGCGTAGCGGGGACCAAGTCCACCAATGAGCAGTTCTTC
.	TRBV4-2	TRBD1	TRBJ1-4	CASSQGQGSPTNEKLFF	TGTGCCAGCAGCCAAGGACAGGGATCGCCAACTAATGAAAAACTGTTTTTT
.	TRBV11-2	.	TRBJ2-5	CASSPAGGGGETQYF	TGTGCCAGCAGCCCGGCAGGGGGTGGGGGGGAGACCCAGTACTTC
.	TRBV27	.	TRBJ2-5	CASNHRGTKETQYF	TGTGCCAGCAACCACAGGGGGACTAAAGAGACCCAGTACTTC
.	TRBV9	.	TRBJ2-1	CASSVDREDEQFF	TGTGCCAGCAGCGTAGACAGGGAGGATGAGCAGTTCTTC
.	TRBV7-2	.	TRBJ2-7	CASSFTLVPYEQYF	TGTGCCAGCAGCTTCACACTAGTTCCCTACGAGCAGTACTTC
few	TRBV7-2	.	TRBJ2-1	CASSLGLGGGEQFF	TGTGCCAGCAGCTTGGGGTTGGGGGGCGGTGAGCAGTTCTTC
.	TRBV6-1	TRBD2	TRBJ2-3	CASSVGTSAFTDTQYF	TGTGCCAGCAGTGTGGGGACTAGCGCCTTCACAGATACGCAGTATTTT
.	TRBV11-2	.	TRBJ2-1	CASSLGYEEFF	TGTGCCAGCAGCTTAGGCTATGAAGAGTTCTTC